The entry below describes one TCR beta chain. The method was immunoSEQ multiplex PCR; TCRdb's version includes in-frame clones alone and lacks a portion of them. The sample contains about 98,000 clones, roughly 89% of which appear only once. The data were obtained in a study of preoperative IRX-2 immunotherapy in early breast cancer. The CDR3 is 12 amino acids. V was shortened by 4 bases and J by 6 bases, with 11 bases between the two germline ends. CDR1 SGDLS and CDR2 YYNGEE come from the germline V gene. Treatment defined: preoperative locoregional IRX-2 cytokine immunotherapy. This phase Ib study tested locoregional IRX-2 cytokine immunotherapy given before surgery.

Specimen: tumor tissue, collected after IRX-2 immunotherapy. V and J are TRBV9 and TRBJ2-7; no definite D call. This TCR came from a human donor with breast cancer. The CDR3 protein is CASSPDEGEQYF. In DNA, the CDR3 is TGTGCCAGCAGCCCAGACGAAGGCGAGCAGTACTTC. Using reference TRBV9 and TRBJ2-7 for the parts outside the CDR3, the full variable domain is DSGVTQTPKHLITATGQRVTLRCSPRSGDLSVYWYQQSLDQGLQFLIQYYNGEERAKGNILERFSAQQFPDLHSELNLSSLELGDSALYFCASSPDEGEQYFGPGTRLTVT.